What follows is one T cell receptor beta chain and its context. The junction had 7 bases not matched to a gene; V was cut back by 0 bases and J by 8 bases. CDR1 and CDR2 from the germline V gene are MNHEY and SVGAGI. This CDR3 is built from 15 residues. This entry belongs to a study of blood T cell repertoires in COVID-19. Clones were sequenced by immunoSEQ multiplex PCR, and TCRdb holds only the in-frame ones, with some missing. This sample has more than 95,000 clones, with about 80% found just once. Sequenced: peripheral blood. The clonotype comes from a man in his 70s with acute or convalescent COVID-19. The rearrangement uses TRBV6-5 and TRBJ2-1; 7 nucleotides line up with TRBD2. CDR3 loop: CASSYSVPGRDEQFF. The CDR3 DNA is TGTGCCAGCAGTTACTCGGTTCCAGGGAGGGATGAGCAGTTCTTC.